The 21 T cell receptor beta chains reported below all come from one sample, sequenced in a study of human T cells and chemical hapten exposure. TCRdb itself ran the RACE reads through MiXCR, one entry per CDR3 protein. The data contain about 380,000 distinct CDR3 sequences, approximately 5.1% of them singletons. Specified time point: pre-sensitization, week 0. As to treatment: therapeutic diphenylcyclopropenone sensitization with weekly scalp DPC. The sequenced sample was whole blood, obtained in connection with sensitization to the hapten diphenylcyclopropenone (DPC). These receptors all come from a woman aged 50 to 60 with alopecia areata. Some clones in this sample may be carry-over from other donors' samples.

This clonotype showed up many times. This CDR3 is CASSPLVGAPWTQNIQYF. CDR3 nucleotide sequence: TGTGCCAGCAGCCCCCTAGTCGGGGCACCCTGGACCCAAAACATTCAGTACTTC. The chain employs TRBV12-3 or TRBV12-4 and TRBJ2-4; either TRBD1 or TRBD2 may fit D (5 bases each). The CDR3 contains 18 residues. The V and J ends lost 6 bases and 5 bases respectively, with 26 bases between them.

The rearrangement uses TRBV20-1 and TRBJ1-1; no definite D call. CDR3 length: 14 amino acids. The V and J ends lost 6 bases and 1 base respectively, with 15 bases between them. CDR1 is DFQATT, CDR2 SNEGSKA, per germline (reference sequence). The CDR3 is CSALPYEGNTEAFF. The CDR3 DNA sequence: TGCAGTGCACTCCCCTACGAGGGGAACACTGAAGCTTTCTTT.

This chain connects TRBV11-1 to TRBJ2-4; 8 nucleotides line up with TRBD1. V shed 3 bases and J 5 bases; nucleotides not matched to a gene: 6. The CDR3 is made up of 15 amino acids. The germline V gene encodes CDR1 SGHAT and CDR2 FQDESV (reference sequence). The CDR3 reads CASSFLDRGENIQYF. Here the CDR3 DNA reads TGTGCCAGCAGCTTCTTAGACAGGGGAGAAAACATTCAGTACTTC. The variable domain in full, completed from reference TRBV11-1 and TRBJ2-4, reads EAEVAQSPRYKITEKSQAVAFWCDPISGHATLYWYRQILGQGPELLVQFQDESVVDDSQLPKDRFSAERLKGVDSTLKIQPAELGDSAMYLCASSFLDRGENIQYFGAGTRLSVL.

This clonotype was found a few times. The chain recombines TRBV7-2 with TRBJ1-6; D perhaps matches TRBD1 (5 bases). V lost 5 bases to trimming and J lost 12 bases, with 14 bases between them. This CDR3 has 13 amino acids. Germline lookup yields CDR1 SGHTA and CDR2 FQGNSA. CDR3 protein: CASSRGAGRPLHF. CDR3 DNA sequence: TGTGCCAGCAGCCGCGGGGCGGGTCGACCCCTCCACTTT.

This clonotype was seen only a few times. V usage is TRBV25-1 and J usage is TRBJ1-5, with unresolved D. CDR1 MGHDK and CDR2 SYGVNS come from the germline V gene. Deletions cut 3 bases from V and 6 bases from J, with 15 bases between. There are 15 residues in the CDR3. The CDR3 reads CASSDSRSLGQPQHF. Here the CDR3 DNA reads TGTGCCAGCAGTGACTCTCGGAGTCTAGGTCAGCCCCAGCATTTT.

The chain uses TRBV19 and TRBJ2-3; D is unresolved. The V end lost 3 bases, the J end lost 6 bases, and 4 bases lay between the germline ends. CDR1 LNHDA and CDR2 SQIVND come from the germline V gene (reference sequence). The CDR3 has 11 residues. The CDR3 DNA is TGTGCCAGTAGTATTCATGATACGCAGTATTTT. This encodes CASSIHDTQYF.

The gene calls are TRBV9 and TRBJ2-5; 10 nucleotides agree with TRBD1. J lost 5 bases, V lost 3 bases, and 13 bases had no gene match. Germline V gene lookup returns CDR1 SGDLS and CDR2 YYNGEE. The CDR3 is made up of 17 amino acids. The chain's CDR3 is CASSGNLGTGVAETQYF. The CDR3 DNA reads as TGTGCCAGCAGCGGAAACCTCGGGACAGGGGTTGCGGAGACCCAGTACTTC.

This clonotype was detected many times. This CDR3 is CSVRTGHTGELFF. The CDR3, as DNA: TGCAGCGTCCGGACAGGACACACCGGGGAGCTGTTTTTT. The rearrangement joins TRBV29-1 to TRBJ2-2; 7 bases fit TRBD1. The CDR3 is 13 residues long. Germline CDR1 SQVTM, CDR2 ANQGSEA. V lost 6 bases and J lost 3; bases outside the gene matches: 4.

This clonotype has a count of ten or more. The chain uses TRBV20-1 and TRBJ1-4, with D possibly being TRBD1 (5 bases). V shed 6 bases and J shed 0 bases, with 8 bases lying between them. This CDR3 comprises 13 residues. Germline CDR1 reads DFQATT; CDR2 reads SNEGSKA (reference sequence). CDR3 in DNA: TGCAGTGCCCAAGGGGCAACTAATGAAAAACTGTTTTTT. Translation: CSAQGATNEKLFF.

The table lists this clonotype with many counts. The CDR3 sequence is CASSEGQGAYEQYF. In DNA, the CDR3 is TGTGCCAGCAGTGAGGGGCAGGGTGCCTACGAGCAGTACTTC. This rearrangement joins TRBV2 to TRBJ2-7; perhaps TRBD1 as D (5 bases). CDR3 size: 14 residues. Trimming cost V 3 bases and J 2 bases, with 11 bases left between them. In germline, CDR1 is SNHLY, CDR2 FYNNEI.

This clonotype was seen ten or more times. The V and J genes are TRBV12-3 or TRBV12-4 and TRBJ2-7; D not certain. The CDR3 length is 12 residues. The V end lost 7 bases, the J end lost 2 bases, and 9 bases lay between the germline ends. The CDR3 loop is CASTPNPYEQYF. The CDR3 coding sequence is TGTGCCAGCACCCCCAACCCCTACGAGCAGTACTTC.

This clonotype was seen a handful of times. At one of its ends the junction is not consistent with the germline gene, which may arise from a read error. The chain is built from TRBV12-3 or TRBV12-4 and TRBJ1-5; TRBD1 matches at 8 bases. This CDR3 has 15 residues. CDR3 sequence: CATSAGTGSNQPQHF. CDR3 coding DNA: TGTGCCACCAGTGCCGGGACAGGTAGCAATCAGCCCCAGCATTTT.

Regarding this clonotype: A much more abundant neighbour one base away suggests this may be a read error. The V gene is TRBV21-1, the J gene TRBJ2-3; no check of the table's D call, TRBD1, against the DNA was made. TRBV21-1 has pseudogene status. There are 14 residues in the CDR3. CDR3 sequence reads: CASSPLASTETQYF. CDR3 coding DNA: TGTGCCAGCAGCCCCCTCGCTAGCACAGAAACGCAGTATTTT.

This clonotype occurred a few times. The chain joins TRBV28 to TRBJ1-2; D is unclear. Trimming took off 5 bases at V and 4 bases at J, with 14 bases between the two ends. CDR1 is MDHEN, CDR2 SYDVKM, per germline. The CDR3 has 14 residues. CDR3 sequence (DNA): TGTGCCAGCAGTCCGCCGGGGTCCGGCTATGGCTACACCTTC. Its protein product is CASSPPGSGYGYTF.

This clonotype was detected a few times. J is TRBJ1-5 and V is TRBV12-3 or TRBV12-4; the D gene is possibly TRBD1 (5 bases). The CDR3 extends over 13 amino acids. V was shortened by 5 bases and J by 5 bases, with 10 bases between the two germline ends. The CDR3 protein is CASSRTRDQPQHF. The CDR3 DNA reads TGTGCCAGCAGTAGGACACGAGATCAGCCCCAGCATTTT.

This clonotype appeared many times. The V and J genes are TRBV9 and TRBJ2-1, with D possibly matching TRBD2 (6 bases). The CDR3 totals 15 residues. Germline CDR1 SGDLS, CDR2 YYNGEE. V lost 0 bases, J lost 4 bases, and 11 bases lay in between. The CDR3 reads CASSVESGYYNEQFF. The CDR3 DNA reads as TGTGCCAGCAGCGTAGAGAGCGGGTATTACAATGAGCAGTTCTTC. Looking up the rest from reference TRBV9 and TRBJ2-1 gives the full variable domain: DSGVTQTPKHLITATGQRVTLRCSPRSGDLSVYWYQQSLDQGLQFLIQYYNGEERAKGNILERFSAQQFPDLHSELNLSSLELGDSALYFCASSVESGYYNEQFFGPGTRLTVL.

This clonotype has ten or more counts. The gene calls are TRBV5-1 and TRBJ2-3; D remains ambiguous. The V end lost 5 bases, the J end lost 3 bases, and 10 bases lay between the germline ends. Germline V gene data show CDR1 as SGHRS and CDR2 as YFSETQ. CDR3 length: 13 amino acids. The CDR3 coding sequence is TGCGCCAGCAGTTCGGATCTGACAGATACGCAGTATTTT. Residues: CASSSDLTDTQYF.

Many counts were recorded for this clonotype. J is TRBJ2-7 and V is TRBV6-1; the match to TRBD2 covers 8 bases. Germline values: CDR1 MNHNS, CDR2 SASEGT. V was clipped by 3 bases and J by 6 bases; unmatched bases: 10. The CDR3 length is 15 residues. In DNA form, the CDR3 reads TGTGCCAGCAGTGAGCTTCGCAGCGGGGGCCGCGAGCAGTACTTC. It is translated as CASSELRSGGREQYF.

This clonotype has a handful of counts. V and J are TRBV6-2 or TRBV6-3 and TRBJ2-2, with a tentative D call TRBD2 (6 bases). This CDR3 is 15 amino acids long. Trimming shortened V by 8 bases and J by 7 bases, and 20 bases separated the two germline ends. CDR1 MNHEY and CDR2 SVGEGT come from the germline V gene. This CDR3 is CASGQRRGIVGELFF. The CDR3 coding sequence is TGTGCCAGCGGGCAAAGGCGGGGAATTGTCGGGGAGCTGTTTTTT.

This clonotype was recorded many times. The chain recombines TRBV20-1 with TRBJ1-1, with TRBD1 matching 7 bases. The CDR3 contains 14 residues. Germline V gene data show CDR1 as DFQATT and CDR2 as SNEGSKA (reference sequence). The trim removed 3 bases at V and 4 bases at J, leaving 8 bases unmatched. CDR3 sequence: CSARGEGAVTEAFF. DNA for the CDR3: TGCAGTGCTAGGGGGGAGGGGGCTGTCACTGAAGCTTTCTTT.

This clonotype was observed many times. The genes are TRBV20-1 and TRBJ2-7; 8 bases match TRBD1. Germline V gives CDR1 DFQATT, CDR2 SNEGSKA (reference sequence). The V and J ends lost 1 base and 5 bases, in that order; junction bases with no gene match: 4. CDR3 length: 13 amino acids. In DNA, the CDR3 is TGCAGTGCTAGAGTGCCAGGGGGCAACGAGCAGTACTTC. Its translation: CSARVPGGNEQYF.